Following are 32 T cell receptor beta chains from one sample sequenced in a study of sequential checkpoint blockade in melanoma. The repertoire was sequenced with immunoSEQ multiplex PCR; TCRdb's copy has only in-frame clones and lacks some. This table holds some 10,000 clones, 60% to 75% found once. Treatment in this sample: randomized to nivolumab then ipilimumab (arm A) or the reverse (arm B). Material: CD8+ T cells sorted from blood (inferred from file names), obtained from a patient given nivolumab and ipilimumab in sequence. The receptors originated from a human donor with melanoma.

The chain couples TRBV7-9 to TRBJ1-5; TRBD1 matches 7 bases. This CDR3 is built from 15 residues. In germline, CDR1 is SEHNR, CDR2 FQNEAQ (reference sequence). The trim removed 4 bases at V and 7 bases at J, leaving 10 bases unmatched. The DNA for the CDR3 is TGTGCCAGCAGCTCCGACAGGGTATGGGGACAGCCCCAGCATTTT. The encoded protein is CASSSDRVWGQPQHF.

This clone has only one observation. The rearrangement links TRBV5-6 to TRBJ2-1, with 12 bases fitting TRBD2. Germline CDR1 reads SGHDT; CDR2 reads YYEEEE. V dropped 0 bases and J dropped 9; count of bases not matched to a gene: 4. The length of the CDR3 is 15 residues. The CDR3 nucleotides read TGTGCCAGCAGCTTGGGGCTAGCGGGAGGGGTTGAGCAGTTCTTC. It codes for CASSLGLAGGVEQFF.

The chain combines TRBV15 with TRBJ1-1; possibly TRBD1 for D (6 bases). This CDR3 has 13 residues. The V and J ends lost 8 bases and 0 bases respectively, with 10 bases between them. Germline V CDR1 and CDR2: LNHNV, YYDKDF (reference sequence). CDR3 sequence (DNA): TGTGCCACCGCGCAGGGGCTGAACACTGAAGCTTTCTTT. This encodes CATAQGLNTEAFF.

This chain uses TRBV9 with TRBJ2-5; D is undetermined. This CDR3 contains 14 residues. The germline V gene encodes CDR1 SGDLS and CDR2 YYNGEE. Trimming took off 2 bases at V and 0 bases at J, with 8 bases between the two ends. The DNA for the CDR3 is TGTGCCAGCAGCGTGGGCTCGTACCAAGAGACCCAGTACTTC. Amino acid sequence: CASSVGSYQETQYF.

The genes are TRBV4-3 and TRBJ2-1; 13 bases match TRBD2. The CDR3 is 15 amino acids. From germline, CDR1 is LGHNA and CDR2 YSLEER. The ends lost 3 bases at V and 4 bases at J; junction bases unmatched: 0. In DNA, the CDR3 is TGCGCCAGCAGCCAGGGACTAGCGGGATACAATGAGCAGTTCTTC. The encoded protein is CASSQGLAGYNEQFF.

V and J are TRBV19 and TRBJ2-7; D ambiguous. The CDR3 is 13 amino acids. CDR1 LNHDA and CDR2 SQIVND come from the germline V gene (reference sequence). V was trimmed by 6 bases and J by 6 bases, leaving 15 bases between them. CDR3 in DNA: TGTGCCAGTAGCTTAAAACTAATCTCCGAGCAGTACTTC. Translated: CASSLKLISEQYF.

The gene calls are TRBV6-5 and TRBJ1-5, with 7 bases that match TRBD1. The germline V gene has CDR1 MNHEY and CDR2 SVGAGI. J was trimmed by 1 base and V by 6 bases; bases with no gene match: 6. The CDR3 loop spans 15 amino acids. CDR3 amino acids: CASRPTGESNQPQHF. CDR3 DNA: TGTGCCAGCAGACCTACAGGGGAGAGCAATCAGCCCCAGCATTTT.

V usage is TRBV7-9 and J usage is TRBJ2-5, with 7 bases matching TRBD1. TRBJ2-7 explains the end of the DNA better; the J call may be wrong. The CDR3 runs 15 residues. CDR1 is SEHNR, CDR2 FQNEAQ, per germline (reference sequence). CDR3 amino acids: CASSPSGTAGYEQYF. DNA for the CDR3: TGTGCCAGCAGCCCTTCCGGGACAGCAGGCTACGAGCAGTACTTC.

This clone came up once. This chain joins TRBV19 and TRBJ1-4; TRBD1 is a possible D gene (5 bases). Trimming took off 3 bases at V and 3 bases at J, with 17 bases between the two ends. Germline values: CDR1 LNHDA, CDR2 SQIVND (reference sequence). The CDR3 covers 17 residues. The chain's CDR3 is CASSIAGRGSSNEKLFF. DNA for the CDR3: TGTGCCAGTAGTATCGCAGGGAGGGGCTCCTCTAATGAAAAACTGTTTTTT. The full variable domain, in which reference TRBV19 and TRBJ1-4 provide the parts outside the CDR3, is DGGITQSPKYLFRKEGQNVTLSCEQNLNHDAMYWYRQDPGQGLRLIYYSQIVNDFQKGDIAEGYSVSREKKESFPLTVTSAQKNPTAFYLCASSIAGRGSSNEKLFFGSGTQLSVL.

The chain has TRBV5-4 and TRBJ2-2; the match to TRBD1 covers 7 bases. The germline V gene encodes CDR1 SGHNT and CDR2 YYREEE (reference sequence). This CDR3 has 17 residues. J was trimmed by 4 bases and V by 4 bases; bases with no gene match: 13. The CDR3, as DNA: TGTGCCAGCAGCCGGGAAGGGGGCGGGTTGGTCACCGGGGAGCTGTTTTTT. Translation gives CASSREGGGLVTGELFF.

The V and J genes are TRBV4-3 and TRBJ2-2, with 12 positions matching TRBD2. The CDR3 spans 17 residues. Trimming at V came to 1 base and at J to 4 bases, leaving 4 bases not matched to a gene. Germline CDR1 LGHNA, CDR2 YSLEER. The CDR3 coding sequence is TGCGCCAGCAGCCAAGGCCGGACTAGCGGGGTCACCGGGGAGCTGTTTTTT. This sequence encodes CASSQGRTSGVTGELFF.

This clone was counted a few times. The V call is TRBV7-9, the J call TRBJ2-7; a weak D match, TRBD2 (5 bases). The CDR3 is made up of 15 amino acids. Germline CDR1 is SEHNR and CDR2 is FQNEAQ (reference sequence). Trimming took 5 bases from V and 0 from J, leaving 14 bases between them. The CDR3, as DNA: TGTGCCAGCAGCCCCGGACTGGCTAGCTCCTACGAGCAGTACTTC. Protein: CASSPGLASSYEQYF.

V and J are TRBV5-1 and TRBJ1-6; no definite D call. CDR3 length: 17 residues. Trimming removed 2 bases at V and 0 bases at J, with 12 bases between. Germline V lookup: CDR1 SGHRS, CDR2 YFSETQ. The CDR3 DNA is TGCGCCAGCAGCTTAAGGAGGTCAGGCTCCTATAATTCACCCCTCCACTTT. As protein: CASSLRRSGSYNSPLHF.

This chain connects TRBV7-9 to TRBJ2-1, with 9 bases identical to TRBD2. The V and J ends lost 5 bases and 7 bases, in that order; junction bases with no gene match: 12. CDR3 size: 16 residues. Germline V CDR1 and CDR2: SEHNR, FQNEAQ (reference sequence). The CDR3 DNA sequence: TGTGCCAGCAGCCCCGGAGCGGGGGGCCTGTCGAATGAGCAGTTCTTC. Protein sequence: CASSPGAGGLSNEQFF.

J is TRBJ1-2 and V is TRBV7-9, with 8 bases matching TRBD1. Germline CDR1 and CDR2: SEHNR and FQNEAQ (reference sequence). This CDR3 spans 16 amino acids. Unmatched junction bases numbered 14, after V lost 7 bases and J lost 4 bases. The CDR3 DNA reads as TGTGCCAGCAACCGGGGTCAGGGGGCCCTAGTCTATGGCTACACCTTC. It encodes CASNRGQGALVYGYTF.

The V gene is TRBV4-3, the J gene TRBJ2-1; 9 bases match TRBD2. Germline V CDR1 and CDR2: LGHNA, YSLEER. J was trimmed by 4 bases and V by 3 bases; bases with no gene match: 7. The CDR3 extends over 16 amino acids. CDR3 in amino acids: CASSHIAGEAYNEQFF. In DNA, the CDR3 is TGCGCCAGCAGCCATATAGCGGGAGAAGCTTACAATGAGCAGTTCTTC.

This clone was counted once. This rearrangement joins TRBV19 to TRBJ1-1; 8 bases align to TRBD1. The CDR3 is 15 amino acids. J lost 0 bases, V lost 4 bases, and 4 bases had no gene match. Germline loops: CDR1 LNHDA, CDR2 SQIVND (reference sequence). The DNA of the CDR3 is TGTGCCAGTAGTACGCTGGACAGGGTGAACACTGAAGCTTTCTTT. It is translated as CASSTLDRVNTEAFF. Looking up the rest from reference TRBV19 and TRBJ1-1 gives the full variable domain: DGGITQSPKYLFRKEGQNVTLSCEQNLNHDAMYWYRQDPGQGLRLIYYSQIVNDFQKGDIAEGYSVSREKKESFPLTVTSAQKNPTAFYLCASSTLDRVNTEAFFGQGTRLTVV.

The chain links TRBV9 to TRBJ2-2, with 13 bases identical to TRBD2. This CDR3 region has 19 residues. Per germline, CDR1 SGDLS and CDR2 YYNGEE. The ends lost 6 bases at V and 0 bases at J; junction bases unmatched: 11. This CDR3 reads CASTAWGTSGTSNTGELFF. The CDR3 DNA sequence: TGTGCCAGCACCGCCTGGGGGACTAGCGGGACTTCGAACACCGGGGAGCTGTTTTTT.

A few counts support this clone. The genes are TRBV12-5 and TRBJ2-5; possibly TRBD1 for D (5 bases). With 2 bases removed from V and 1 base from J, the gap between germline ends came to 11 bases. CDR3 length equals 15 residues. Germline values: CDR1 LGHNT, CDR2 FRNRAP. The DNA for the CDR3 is TGTGCTAGTGGTTTGTCCAGGGTGACCCAAGAGACCCAGTACTTC. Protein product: CASGLSRVTQETQYF.

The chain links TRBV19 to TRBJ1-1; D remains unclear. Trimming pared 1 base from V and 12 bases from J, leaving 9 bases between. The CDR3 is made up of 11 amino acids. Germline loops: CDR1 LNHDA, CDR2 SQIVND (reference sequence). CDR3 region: CASSIGGESFF. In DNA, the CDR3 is TGTGCCAGTAGTATAGGCGGGGAATCTTTCTTT.

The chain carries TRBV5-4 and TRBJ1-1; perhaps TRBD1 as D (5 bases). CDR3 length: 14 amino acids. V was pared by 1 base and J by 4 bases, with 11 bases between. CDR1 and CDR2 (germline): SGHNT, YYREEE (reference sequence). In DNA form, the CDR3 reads TGTGCCAGCAGCTTGCCAGGGTGGGCCACTGAAGCTTTCTTT. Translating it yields CASSLPGWATEAFF.

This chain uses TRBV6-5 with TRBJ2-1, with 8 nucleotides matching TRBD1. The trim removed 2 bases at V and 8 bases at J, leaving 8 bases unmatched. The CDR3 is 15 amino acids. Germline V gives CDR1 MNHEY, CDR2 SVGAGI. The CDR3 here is CASSYRDRSRDEQFF. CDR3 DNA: TGTGCCAGCAGTTACAGGGACAGGTCCAGGGATGAGCAGTTCTTC.

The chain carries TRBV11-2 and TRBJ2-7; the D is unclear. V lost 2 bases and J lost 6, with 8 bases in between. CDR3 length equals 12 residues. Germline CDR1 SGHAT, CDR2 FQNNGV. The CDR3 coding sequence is TGTGCCAGCAGCTTAATTAACATCGAGCAGTACTTC. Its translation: CASSLINIEQYF.

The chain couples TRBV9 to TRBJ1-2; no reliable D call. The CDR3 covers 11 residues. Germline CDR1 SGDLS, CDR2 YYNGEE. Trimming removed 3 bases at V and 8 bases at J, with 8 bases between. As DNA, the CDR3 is TGTGCCAGCAGCGGGCCCCCCGGCTACACCTTC. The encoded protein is CASSGPPGYTF.

The CDR3, as DNA: TGTGCCTTATGGACGGGAGGGGCCAACGTCCTGACTTTC. Its translation is CALWTGGANVLTF. The chain is built from TRBV30 and TRBJ2-6; weak D call: TRBD2 (5 bases). CDR1 is GTSNPN and CDR2 is SVGIG in the germline V gene (reference sequence). With 7 bases removed from V and 4 bases from J, the gap between germline ends came to 11 bases. The length of the CDR3 is 13 residues.

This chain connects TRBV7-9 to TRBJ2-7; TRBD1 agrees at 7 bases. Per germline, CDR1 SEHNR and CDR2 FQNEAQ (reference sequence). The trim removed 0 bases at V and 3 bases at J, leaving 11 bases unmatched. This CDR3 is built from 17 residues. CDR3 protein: CASSLAGPGTEFYEQYF. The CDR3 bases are TGTGCCAGCAGCTTAGCCGGTCCTGGGACAGAATTCTACGAGCAGTACTTC. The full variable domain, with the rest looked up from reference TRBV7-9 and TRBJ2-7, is DTGVSQNPRHKITKRGQNVTFRCDPISEHNRLYWYRQTLGQGPEFLTYFQNEAQLEKSRLLSDRFSAERPKGSFSTLEIQRTEQGDSAMYLCASSLAGPGTEFYEQYFGPGTRLTVT.

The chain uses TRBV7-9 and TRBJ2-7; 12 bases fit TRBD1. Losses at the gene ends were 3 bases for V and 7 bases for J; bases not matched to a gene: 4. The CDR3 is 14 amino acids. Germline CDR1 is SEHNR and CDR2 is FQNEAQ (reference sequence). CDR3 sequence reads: CASSFGTGGFEQYF. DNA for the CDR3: TGTGCCAGCAGCTTCGGGACAGGGGGCTTTGAGCAGTACTTC. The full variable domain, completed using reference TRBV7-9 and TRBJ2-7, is DTGVSQNPRHKITKRGQNVTFRCDPISEHNRLYWYRQTLGQGPEFLTYFQNEAQLEKSRLLSDRFSAERPKGSFSTLEIQRTEQGDSAMYLCASSFGTGGFEQYFGPGTRLTVT.

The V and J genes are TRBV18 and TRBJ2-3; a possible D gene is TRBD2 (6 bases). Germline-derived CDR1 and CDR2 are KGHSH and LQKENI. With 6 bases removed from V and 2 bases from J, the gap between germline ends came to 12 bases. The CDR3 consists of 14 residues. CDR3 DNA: TGTGCCAGCTCCTCGGGACTTTTCACAGATACGCAGTATTTT. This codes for CASSSGLFTDTQYF.

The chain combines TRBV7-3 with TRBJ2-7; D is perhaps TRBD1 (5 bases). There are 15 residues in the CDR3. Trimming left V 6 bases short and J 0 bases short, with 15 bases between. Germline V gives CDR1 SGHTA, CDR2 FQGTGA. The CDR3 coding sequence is TGTGCCAGCAGGCATCAGGGAATCCCCTCCTACGAGCAGTACTTC. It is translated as CASRHQGIPSYEQYF.

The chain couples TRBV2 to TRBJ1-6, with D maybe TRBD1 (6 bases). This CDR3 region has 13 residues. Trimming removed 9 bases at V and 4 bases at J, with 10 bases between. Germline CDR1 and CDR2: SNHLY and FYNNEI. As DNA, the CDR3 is TGTGCCAGTGTCAGGGGTTATAATTCACCCCTCCACTTT. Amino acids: CASVRGYNSPLHF.

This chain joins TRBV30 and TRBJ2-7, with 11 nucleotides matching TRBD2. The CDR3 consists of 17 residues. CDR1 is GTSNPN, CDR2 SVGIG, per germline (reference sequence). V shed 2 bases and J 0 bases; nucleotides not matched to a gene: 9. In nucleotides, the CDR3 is TGTGCCTGGAGTCCCACTAGCGGGGGAGGGAGCTCCTACGAGCAGTACTTC. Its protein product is CAWSPTSGGGSSYEQYF. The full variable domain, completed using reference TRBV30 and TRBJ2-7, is SQTIHQWPATLVQPVGSPLSLECTVEGTSNPNLYWYRQAAGRGLQLLFYSVGIGQISSEVPQNLSASRPQDRQFILSSKKLLLSDSGFYLCAWSPTSGGGSSYEQYFGPGTRLTVT.

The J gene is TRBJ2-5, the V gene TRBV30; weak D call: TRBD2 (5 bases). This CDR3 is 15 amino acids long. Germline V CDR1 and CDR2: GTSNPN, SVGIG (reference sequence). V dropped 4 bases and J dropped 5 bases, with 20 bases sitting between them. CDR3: CAWTIVGGARETQYF. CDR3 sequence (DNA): TGTGCCTGGACAATCGTCGGAGGAGCCAGGGAGACCCAGTACTTC.